Listed below are T cell receptor beta chains from one sample, sequenced in a study of Graves' ophthalmopathy and Graves' hyperthyroidism. A single record per CDR3 protein comes from TCRdb applying MiXCR to the multiplex PCR reads. The table lists under 400,000 distinct CDR3 sequences, roughly 15% of them singletons, with 9% to 15% in the top ten. Sequenced material: peripheral blood. The receptor set was obtained from an adult man with Graves' ophthalmopathy. The CDR3 runs from the conserved cysteine through the conserved F or W. Each record gives: V gene, J gene, clone size, D gene, CDR3 protein, CDR3 DNA. D genes are given only for firm matches. Clone size appears in some rows only: once, few, many, or a class for an expanded clone.

V gene: TRBV3-1
J gene: TRBJ2-7
clone size: few
D gene: TRBD2
CDR3 protein: CASRPRAGGYEQYF
CDR3 DNA: TGTGCCAGCAGACCCCGCGCGGGGGGCTACGAGCAGTACTTC

V gene: TRBV24-1
J gene: TRBJ2-5
clone size: many
D gene: .
CDR3 protein: CATSDPVRAPATQYF
CDR3 DNA: TGTGCCACCAGTGACCCCGTTAGGGCGCCGGCGACCCAGTACTTC

V gene: TRBV11-2
J gene: TRBJ1-2
clone size: many
D gene: TRBD1
CDR3 protein: CASSSMLSRQGDGYTF
CDR3 DNA: TGTGCCAGCAGCTCAATGCTTTCCCGACAGGGCGATGGCTACACCTTC

V gene: TRBV11-2
J gene: TRBJ2-7
clone size: few
D gene: TRBD1
CDR3 protein: CASSPRPGTGVYEQYF
CDR3 DNA: TGTGCCAGCAGCCCAAGACCCGGGACAGGGGTTTACGAGCAGTACTTC

V gene: TRBV7-2
J gene: TRBJ2-5
clone size: many
D gene: TRBD2
CDR3 protein: CASRPRAAGGETQYF
CDR3 DNA: TGTGCCAGCAGACCCAGGGCAGCGGGGGGAGAGACCCAGTACTTC

V gene: TRBV6-1
J gene: TRBJ1-1
clone size: many
D gene: .
CDR3 protein: CASSITGTVNTEAFF
CDR3 DNA: TGTGCCAGCAGTATAACCGGGACGGTGAACACTGAAGCTTTCTTT

V gene: TRBV20-1
J gene: TRBJ2-7
clone size: many
D gene: TRBD1
CDR3 protein: CSADQQGTYEQYF
CDR3 DNA: TGCAGTGCCGATCAACAGGGGACCTACGAGCAGTACTTC

V gene: TRBV6-5
J gene: TRBJ1-5
clone size: many
D gene: .
CDR3 protein: CASSYSSKHF
CDR3 DNA: TGTGCCAGCAGTTACTCGAGTAAGCATTTT

V gene: TRBV20-1
J gene: TRBJ2-7
clone size: many
D gene: .
CDR3 protein: CSARDVYEQYF
CDR3 DNA: TGCAGTGCTAGAGATGTGTACGAGCAGTACTTC

V gene: TRBV4-2
J gene: TRBJ2-2
clone size: many
D gene: .
CDR3 protein: CASSQELSPTGELFF
CDR3 DNA: TGTGCCAGCAGCCAAGAGCTGTCCCCCACCGGGGAGCTGTTTTTT

V gene: TRBV6-5
J gene: TRBJ2-7
clone size: many
D gene: .
CDR3 protein: CASSYSSTGKSSYEQYF
CDR3 DNA: TGTGCCAGCAGTTACTCGAGTACCGGAAAAAGCTCCTACGAGCAGTACTTC

V gene: TRBV6-1
J gene: TRBJ2-7
clone size: many
D gene: .
CDR3 protein: CASSSAGAELQYF
CDR3 DNA: TGTGCCAGCAGTAGCGCAGGCGCGGAATTGCAGTACTTC

V gene: TRBV30
J gene: TRBJ1-2
clone size: .
D gene: .
CDR3 protein: CAWEWANLDGYTF
CDR3 DNA: TGTGCCTGGGAGTGGGCTAACCTAGATGGCTACACCTTC

V gene: TRBV6-5
J gene: TRBJ1-1
clone size: .
D gene: .
CDR3 protein: CASSFSSGWQSNTEAFF
CDR3 DNA: TGTGCCAGCAGTTTCTCTTCGGGGTGGCAGTCGAACACTGAAGCTTTCTTT

V gene: TRBV20-1
J gene: TRBJ2-7
clone size: many
D gene: TRBD2
CDR3 protein: CSARGGLAGAYGEQYF
CDR3 DNA: TGCAGTGCTAGAGGAGGGCTAGCGGGAGCGTACGGCGAGCAGTACTTC

V gene: TRBV11-2
J gene: TRBJ2-2
clone size: .
D gene: TRBD1
CDR3 protein: CASSLIWTGEFQDTGELFF
CDR3 DNA: TGTGCCAGCAGCTTAATCTGGACAGGGGAGTTTCAGGACACCGGGGAGCTGTTTTTT

V gene: TRBV15
J gene: TRBJ2-7
clone size: many
D gene: TRBD2
CDR3 protein: CATSRDAGTRAYEQYF
CDR3 DNA: TGTGCCACCAGCAGAGATGCCGGGACTAGGGCCTACGAGCAGTACTTC

V gene: TRBV12-3/TRBV12-4
J gene: TRBJ2-6
clone size: many
D gene: .
CDR3 protein: CASSLSRRGYGANVLTF
CDR3 DNA: TGTGCCAGCAGTTTATCCAGACGGGGGTATGGGGCCAACGTCCTGACTTTC

V gene: TRBV15
J gene: TRBJ2-5
clone size: many
D gene: .
CDR3 protein: CATSRDRGREQETQYF
CDR3 DNA: TGTGCCACCAGCAGAGATCGTGGCAGGGAGCAAGAGACCCAGTACTTC

V gene: TRBV20-1
J gene: TRBJ1-6
clone size: many
D gene: TRBD1
CDR3 protein: CSARRQGRNSPLHF
CDR3 DNA: TGCAGTGCTAGAAGACAGGGTCGGAATTCACCCCTCCACTTT

V gene: TRBV20-1
J gene: TRBJ1-1
clone size: many
D gene: .
CDR3 protein: CSAPSEMGTEAFF
CDR3 DNA: TGCAGTGCCCCGAGTGAGATGGGAACTGAAGCTTTCTTT

V gene: TRBV19
J gene: TRBJ2-7
clone size: many
D gene: .
CDR3 protein: CASSRTSPGSYEQYF
CDR3 DNA: TGTGCCAGTAGTAGGACGTCTCCGGGCTCCTACGAGCAGTACTTC

V gene: TRBV27
J gene: TRBJ2-5
clone size: few
D gene: TRBD2
CDR3 protein: CASSAGLAGVETQYF
CDR3 DNA: TGTGCCAGCAGTGCCGGACTAGCGGGAGTAGAGACCCAGTACTTC

V gene: TRBV11-2
J gene: TRBJ2-7
clone size: many
D gene: TRBD2
CDR3 protein: CASSLEGGGIYEQYF
CDR3 DNA: TGTGCCAGCAGCTTAGAGGGGGGGGGAATCTACGAGCAGTACTTC

V gene: TRBV12-3/TRBV12-4
J gene: TRBJ1-2
clone size: many
D gene: .
CDR3 protein: CASARVYGYTF
CDR3 DNA: TGTGCCAGCGCGCGGGTCTATGGCTACACCTTC

V gene: TRBV9
J gene: TRBJ2-5
clone size: once
D gene: .
CDR3 protein: CASSAGWETQCF
CDR3 DNA: TGTGCCAGCAGCGCGGGTTGGGAGACCCAGTGCTTC

V gene: TRBV30
J gene: TRBJ2-5
clone size: .
D gene: TRBD1
CDR3 protein: CACGTGGEETQYF
CDR3 DNA: TGTGCCTGTGGTACAGGGGGCGAAGAGACACAGTACTTC

V gene: TRBV20-1
J gene: TRBJ2-5
clone size: .
D gene: .
CDR3 protein: CSARVPGSRETQYF
CDR3 DNA: TGCAGTGCTAGAGTTCCGGGTTCAAGGGAGACCCAGTACTTC

V gene: TRBV12-3/TRBV12-4
J gene: TRBJ1-2
clone size: many
D gene: TRBD1
CDR3 protein: CASGSGQSYGYTF
CDR3 DNA: TGTGCCAGCGGTTCGGGACAGTCCTATGGCTACACCTTC

V gene: TRBV7-8
J gene: TRBJ2-7
clone size: .
D gene: TRBD2
CDR3 protein: CASSLSPASGHYEQYF
CDR3 DNA: TGTGCCAGCAGCTTATCCCCAGCTAGCGGGCACTACGAGCAGTACTTC

V gene: TRBV12-3/TRBV12-4
J gene: TRBJ2-5
clone size: few
D gene: .
CDR3 protein: CASSSNRDASKETQYF
CDR3 DNA: TGTGCCAGCAGCTCCAACCGGGACGCCAGCAAAGAGACCCAGTACTTC

V gene: TRBV29-1
J gene: TRBJ1-1
clone size: many
D gene: .
CDR3 protein: CSTLGDGREAFF
CDR3 DNA: TGCAGCACATTGGGGGACGGAAGAGAAGCTTTCTTT

V gene: TRBV6-5
J gene: TRBJ2-7
clone size: many
D gene: .
CDR3 protein: CASSRPNYEQYF
CDR3 DNA: TGTGCCAGCAGTCGCCCCAACTACGAGCAGTACTTC

V gene: TRBV7-7
J gene: TRBJ2-7
clone size: .
D gene: TRBD2
CDR3 protein: CASSLTGLAGPGEQYF
CDR3 DNA: TGTGCTAGCAGCCTCACGGGACTAGCGGGGCCAGGCGAGCAGTACTTC

V gene: TRBV6-5
J gene: TRBJ1-2
clone size: many
D gene: .
CDR3 protein: CASTGGPIYGYTF
CDR3 DNA: TGTGCCAGCACCGGGGGCCCGATCTATGGCTACACCTTC

V gene: TRBV6-5
J gene: TRBJ1-1
clone size: many
D gene: .
CDR3 protein: CASSLTGTGAFF
CDR3 DNA: TGTGCCAGCAGTCTCACCGGGACGGGAGCTTTCTTT

V gene: TRBV19
J gene: TRBJ2-7
clone size: many
D gene: .
CDR3 protein: CASSTSLGTYEQYF
CDR3 DNA: TGTGCCAGTAGTACTAGCTTAGGGACCTACGAGCAGTACTTC

V gene: TRBV4-1
J gene: TRBJ2-2
clone size: few
D gene: .
CDR3 protein: CASSLVGAATGELFF
CDR3 DNA: TGCGCCAGCAGCCTGGTAGGGGCGGCCACCGGGGAGCTGTTTTTT

V gene: TRBV2
J gene: TRBJ1-5
clone size: many
D gene: .
CDR3 protein: CASSGTGFGPQHF
CDR3 DNA: TGTGCCAGCAGTGGTACGGGTTTCGGGCCCCAGCATTTT

V gene: TRBV20-1
J gene: TRBJ1-2
clone size: few
D gene: TRBD1
CDR3 protein: CSARRTGGASYGYTF
CDR3 DNA: TGCAGTGCTAGAAGGACAGGGGGCGCGTCTTATGGCTACACCTTC

V gene: TRBV20-1
J gene: TRBJ2-7
clone size: once
D gene: .
CDR3 protein: CSATGTIDYEQYF
CDR3 DNA: TGCAGTGCCACTGGAACAATAGACTACGAGCAGTACTTC

V gene: TRBV20-1
J gene: TRBJ2-7
clone size: many
D gene: .
CDR3 protein: CSARDEGSYEQYF
CDR3 DNA: TGCAGTGCTAGAGATGAGGGCTCCTACGAGCAGTACTTC

V gene: TRBV28
J gene: TRBJ1-1
clone size: many
D gene: .
CDR3 protein: CASIGLESTEAFF
CDR3 DNA: TGTGCCAGCATCGGATTGGAGTCCACTGAAGCTTTCTTT

V gene: TRBV4-3
J gene: TRBJ2-4
clone size: few
D gene: TRBD1
CDR3 protein: CASSQDLGDRGREAKNIQYF
CDR3 DNA: TGCGCCAGCAGCCAAGACCTCGGGGACAGGGGGCGCGAGGCCAAAAACATTCAGTACTTC

V gene: TRBV6-2/TRBV6-3
J gene: TRBJ2-7
clone size: many
D gene: .
CDR3 protein: CASTNRAEQYF
CDR3 DNA: TGTGCCAGCACCAACAGGGCCGAGCAGTACTTC

V gene: TRBV11-3
J gene: TRBJ2-7
clone size: many
D gene: TRBD1
CDR3 protein: CASSAGGGEFYEQYF
CDR3 DNA: TGTGCCAGCAGCGCAGGGGGCGGGGAGTTTTACGAGCAGTACTTC

V gene: TRBV11-2
J gene: TRBJ2-4
clone size: many
D gene: .
CDR3 protein: CAGSLVSRDKNIQYF
CDR3 DNA: TGTGCCGGCAGCTTAGTTTCTAGGGACAAAAACATTCAGTACTTC

V gene: TRBV7-7
J gene: TRBJ2-5
clone size: many
D gene: TRBD1
CDR3 protein: CASSFNRGQETQYF
CDR3 DNA: TGTGCTAGCAGCTTTAACAGGGGGCAGGAGACCCAGTACTTC

V gene: TRBV3-1
J gene: TRBJ1-2
clone size: few
D gene: TRBD1
CDR3 protein: CASSPRTGGVYGYTF
CDR3 DNA: TGTGCCAGCAGCCCGAGGACAGGGGGCGTCTATGGCTACACCTTC

V gene: TRBV5-1
J gene: TRBJ1-1
clone size: few
D gene: .
CDR3 protein: CASSLGWTAQGTEAFF
CDR3 DNA: TGCGCCAGCAGCTTGGGATGGACCGCGCAGGGCACTGAAGCTTTCTTT

V gene: TRBV12-3/TRBV12-4
J gene: TRBJ2-7
clone size: .
D gene: .
CDR3 protein: CASSSLNSYEQYF
CDR3 DNA: TGTGCCAGCAGTTCCCTAAACTCCTACGAGCAGTACTTC

V gene: TRBV7-2
J gene: TRBJ2-7
clone size: many
D gene: .
CDR3 protein: CASSLVAYEQYF
CDR3 DNA: TGTGCCAGCAGCTTAGTAGCGTACGAGCAGTACTTC

V gene: TRBV7-2
J gene: TRBJ2-7
clone size: .
D gene: TRBD2
CDR3 protein: CASSRHAGDLSEQYF
CDR3 DNA: TGTGCCAGCAGCCGTCACGCGGGGGATCTCTCCGAGCAGTACTTC

V gene: TRBV4-1
J gene: TRBJ1-2
clone size: few
D gene: TRBD1
CDR3 protein: CASSPPPGQGATNYGYTF
CDR3 DNA: TGCGCCAGCAGCCCTCCTCCGGGACAGGGCGCAACTAACTATGGCTACACCTTC

V gene: TRBV5-1
J gene: TRBJ1-1
clone size: .
D gene: .
CDR3 protein: CASSSTDFNTEAFF
CDR3 DNA: TGCGCCAGCAGCTCGACAGATTTCAACACTGAAGCTTTCTTT